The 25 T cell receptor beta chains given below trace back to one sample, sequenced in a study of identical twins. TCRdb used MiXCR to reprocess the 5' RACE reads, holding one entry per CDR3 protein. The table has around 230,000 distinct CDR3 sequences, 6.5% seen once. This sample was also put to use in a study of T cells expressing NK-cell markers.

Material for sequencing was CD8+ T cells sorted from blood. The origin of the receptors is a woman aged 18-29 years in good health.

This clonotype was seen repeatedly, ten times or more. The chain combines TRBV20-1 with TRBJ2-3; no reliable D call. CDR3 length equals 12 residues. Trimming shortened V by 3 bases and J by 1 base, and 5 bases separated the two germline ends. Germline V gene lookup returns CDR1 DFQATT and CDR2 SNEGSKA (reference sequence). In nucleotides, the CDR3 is TGCAGTGCTAGGGACCGCACAGATACGCAGTATTTT. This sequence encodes CSARDRTDTQYF.

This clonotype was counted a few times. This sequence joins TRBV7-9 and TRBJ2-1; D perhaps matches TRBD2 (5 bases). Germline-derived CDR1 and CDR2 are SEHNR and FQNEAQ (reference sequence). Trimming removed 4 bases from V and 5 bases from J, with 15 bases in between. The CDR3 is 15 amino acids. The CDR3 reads CASSSTGNIHNEQFF. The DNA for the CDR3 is TGTGCCAGCAGCTCTACCGGGAACATCCACAATGAGCAGTTCTTC.

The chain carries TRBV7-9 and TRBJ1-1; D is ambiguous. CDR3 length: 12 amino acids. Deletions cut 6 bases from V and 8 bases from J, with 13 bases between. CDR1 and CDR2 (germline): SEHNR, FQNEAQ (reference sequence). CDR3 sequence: CASSLNGREAFF. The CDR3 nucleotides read TGTGCCAGCAGTCTTAACGGAAGAGAAGCTTTCTTT.

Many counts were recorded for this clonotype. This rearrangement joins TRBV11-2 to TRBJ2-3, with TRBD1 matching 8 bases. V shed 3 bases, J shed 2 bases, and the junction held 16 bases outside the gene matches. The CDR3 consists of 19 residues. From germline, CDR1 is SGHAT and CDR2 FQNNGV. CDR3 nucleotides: TGTGCCAGCAGCTTTTCATCCGGGACAGGAGTAACCCACACAGATACGCAGTATTTT. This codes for CASSFSSGTGVTHTDTQYF. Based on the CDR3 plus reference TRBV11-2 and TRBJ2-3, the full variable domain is EAGVAQSPRYKIIEKRQSVAFWCNPISGHATLYWYQQILGQGPKLLIQFQNNGVVDDSQLPKDRFSAERLKGVDSTLKIQPAKLEDSAVYLCASSFSSGTGVTHTDTQYFGPGTRLTVL.

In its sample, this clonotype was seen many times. CDR3 DNA sequence: TGTGCCAGCAGTTCGCCGGGGAATCAGCCCCAGCATTTT. This codes for CASSSPGNQPQHF. The J gene is TRBJ1-5, the V gene TRBV12-3 or TRBV12-4; no clear D gene. With 4 bases removed from V and 4 bases from J, the gap between germline ends came to 8 bases. CDR3 size: 13 residues.

CDR3 amino acids: CASSLVGGATYNEQFF. In nucleotides, the CDR3 is TGCGCCAGCAGCTTGGTGGGGGGGGCAACCTACAATGAGCAGTTCTTC. The rearrangement uses TRBV5-1 and TRBJ2-1, with D perhaps TRBD2 (7 bases). The CDR3 extends over 16 amino acids. Germline loops: CDR1 SGHRS, CDR2 YFSETQ. V lost 0 bases to trimming and J lost 2 bases, with 12 bases between them. Full variable domain (outside the CDR3, taken from reference TRBV5-1 and TRBJ2-1): KAGVTQTPRYLIKTRGQQVTLSCSPISGHRSVSWYQQTPGQGLQFLFEYFSETQRNKGNFPGRFSGRQFSNSRSEMNVSTLELGDSALYLCASSLVGGATYNEQFFGPGTRLTVL.

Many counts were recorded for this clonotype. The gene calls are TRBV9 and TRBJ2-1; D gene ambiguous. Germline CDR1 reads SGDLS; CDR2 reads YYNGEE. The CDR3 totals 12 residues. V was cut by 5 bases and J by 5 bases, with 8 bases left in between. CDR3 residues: CASSVGNNEQFF. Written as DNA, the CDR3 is TGTGCCAGCAGTGTGGGGAACAATGAGCAGTTCTTC.

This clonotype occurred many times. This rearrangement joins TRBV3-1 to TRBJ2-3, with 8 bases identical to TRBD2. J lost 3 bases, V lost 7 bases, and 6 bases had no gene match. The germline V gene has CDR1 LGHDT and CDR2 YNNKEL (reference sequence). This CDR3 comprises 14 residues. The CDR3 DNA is TGTGCCAGCAACCGGGGGGGCCAGACAGATACGCAGTATTTT. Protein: CASNRGGQTDTQYF.

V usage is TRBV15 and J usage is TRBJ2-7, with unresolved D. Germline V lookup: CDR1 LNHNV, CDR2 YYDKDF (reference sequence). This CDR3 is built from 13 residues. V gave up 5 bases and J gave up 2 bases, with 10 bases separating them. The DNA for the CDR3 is TGTGCCACCAGCGATGAGACTGCCTACGAGCAGTACTTC. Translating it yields CATSDETAYEQYF.

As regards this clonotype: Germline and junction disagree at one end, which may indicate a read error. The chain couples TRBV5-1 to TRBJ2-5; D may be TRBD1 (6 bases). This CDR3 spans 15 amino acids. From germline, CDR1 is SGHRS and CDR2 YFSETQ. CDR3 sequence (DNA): TGCGCCAGCAGCCTACCGGGACACTTACAAGAGACCCATTACTTC. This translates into CASSLPGHLQETHYF.

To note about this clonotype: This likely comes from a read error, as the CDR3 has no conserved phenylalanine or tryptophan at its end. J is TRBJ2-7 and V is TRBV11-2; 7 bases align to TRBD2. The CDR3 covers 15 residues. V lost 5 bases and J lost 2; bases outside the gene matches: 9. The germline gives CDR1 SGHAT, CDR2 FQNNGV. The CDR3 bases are TGTGCCAGCAGCCCGGTCTCCGGGACTACCTACGAGCAGTACTAC. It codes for CASSPVSGTTYEQYY.

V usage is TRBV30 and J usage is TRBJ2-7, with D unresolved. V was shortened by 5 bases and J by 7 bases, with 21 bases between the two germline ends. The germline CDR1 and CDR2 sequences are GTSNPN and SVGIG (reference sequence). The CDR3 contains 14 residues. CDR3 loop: CAWAQDSRTVEQYF. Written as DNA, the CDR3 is TGTGCCTGGGCCCAGGATAGTCGTACGGTAGAGCAGTACTTC.

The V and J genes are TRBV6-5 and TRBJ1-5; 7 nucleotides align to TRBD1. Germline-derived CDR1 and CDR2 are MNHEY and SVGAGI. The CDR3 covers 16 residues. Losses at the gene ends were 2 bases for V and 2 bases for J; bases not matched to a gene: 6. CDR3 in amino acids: CASSYPGTEGNQPQHF. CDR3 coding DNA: TGTGCCAGCAGTTACCCCGGGACAGAGGGCAATCAGCCCCAGCATTTT.

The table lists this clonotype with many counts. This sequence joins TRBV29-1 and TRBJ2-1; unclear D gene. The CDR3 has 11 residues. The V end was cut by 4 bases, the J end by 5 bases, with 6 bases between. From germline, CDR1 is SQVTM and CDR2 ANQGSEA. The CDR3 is CSVGPNNEQFF. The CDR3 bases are TGCAGCGTTGGGCCAAACAATGAGCAGTTCTTC.

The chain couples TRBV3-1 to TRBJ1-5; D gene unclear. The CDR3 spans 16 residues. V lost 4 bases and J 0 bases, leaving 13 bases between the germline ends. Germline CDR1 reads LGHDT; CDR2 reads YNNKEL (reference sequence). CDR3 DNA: TGTGCCAGCAGCCTCGACGGTTCCTATAGCAATCAGCCCCAGCATTTT. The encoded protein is CASSLDGSYSNQPQHF. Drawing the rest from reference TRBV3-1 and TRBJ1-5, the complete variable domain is DTAVSQTPKYLVTQMGNDKSIKCEQNLGHDTMYWYKQDSKKFLKIMFSYNNKELIINETVPNRFSPKSPDKAHLNLHINSLELGDSAVYFCASSLDGSYSNQPQHFGDGTRLSIL.

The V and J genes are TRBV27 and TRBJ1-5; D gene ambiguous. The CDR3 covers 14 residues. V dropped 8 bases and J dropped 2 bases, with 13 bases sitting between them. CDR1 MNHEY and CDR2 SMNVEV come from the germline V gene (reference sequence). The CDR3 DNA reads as TGTGCCAGCTCGGGGTTTGGGGGCAATCAGCCCCAGCATTTT. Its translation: CASSGFGGNQPQHF.

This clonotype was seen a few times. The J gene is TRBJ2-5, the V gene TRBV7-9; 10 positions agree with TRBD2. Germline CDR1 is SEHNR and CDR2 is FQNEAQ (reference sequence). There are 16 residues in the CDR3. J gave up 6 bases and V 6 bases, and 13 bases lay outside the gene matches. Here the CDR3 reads CASSRSGGATLKTQYF. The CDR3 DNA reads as TGTGCCAGCAGTCGCAGCGGGGGGGCCACCTTGAAGACCCAGTACTTC.

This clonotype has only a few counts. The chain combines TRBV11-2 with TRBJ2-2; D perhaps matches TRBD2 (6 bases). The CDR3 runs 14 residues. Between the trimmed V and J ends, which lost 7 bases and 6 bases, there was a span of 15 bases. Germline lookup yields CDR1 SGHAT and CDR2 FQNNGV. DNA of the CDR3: TGTGCCAGCACCTCTCGGGCGGGGTCCGGGGAGCTGTTTTTT. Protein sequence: CASTSRAGSGELFF. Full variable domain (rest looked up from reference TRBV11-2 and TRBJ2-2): EAGVAQSPRYKIIEKRQSVAFWCNPISGHATLYWYQQILGQGPKLLIQFQNNGVVDDSQLPKDRFSAERLKGVDSTLKIQPAKLEDSAVYLCASTSRAGSGELFFGEGSRLTVL.

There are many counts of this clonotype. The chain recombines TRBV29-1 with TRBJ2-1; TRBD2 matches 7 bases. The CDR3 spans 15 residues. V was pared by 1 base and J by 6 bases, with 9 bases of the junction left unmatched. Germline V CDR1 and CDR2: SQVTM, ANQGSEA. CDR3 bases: TGCAGCGTTGAAGGGGACTATGAGAAGGGCAATGAGCAGTTCTTC. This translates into CSVEGDYEKGNEQFF.

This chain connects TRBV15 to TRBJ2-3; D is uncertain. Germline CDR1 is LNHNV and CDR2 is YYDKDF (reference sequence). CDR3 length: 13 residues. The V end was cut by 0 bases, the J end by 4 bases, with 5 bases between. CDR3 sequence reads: CATSRERPDTQYF. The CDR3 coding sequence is TGTGCCACCAGCAGAGAACGGCCAGATACGCAGTATTTT.

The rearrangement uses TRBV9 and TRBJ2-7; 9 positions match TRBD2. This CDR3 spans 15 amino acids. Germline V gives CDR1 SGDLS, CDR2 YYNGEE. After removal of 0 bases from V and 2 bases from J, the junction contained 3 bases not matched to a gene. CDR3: CASSVGGGGAYEQYF. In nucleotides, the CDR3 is TGTGCCAGCAGCGTAGGGGGCGGGGGGGCCTACGAGCAGTACTTC.

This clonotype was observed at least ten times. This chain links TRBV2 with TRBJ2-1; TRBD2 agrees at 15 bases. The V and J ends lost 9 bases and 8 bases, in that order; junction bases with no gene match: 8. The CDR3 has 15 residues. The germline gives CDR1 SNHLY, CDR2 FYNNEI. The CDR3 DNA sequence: TGTGCCAGAAAACGGACTAGCGGGGGGGCGCATGAGCAGTTCTTC. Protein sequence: CARKRTSGGAHEQFF.

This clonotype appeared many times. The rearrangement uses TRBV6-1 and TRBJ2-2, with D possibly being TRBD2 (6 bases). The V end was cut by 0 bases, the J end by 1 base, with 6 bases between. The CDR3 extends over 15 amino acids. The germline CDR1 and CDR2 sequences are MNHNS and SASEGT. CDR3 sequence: CASSEASGNTGELFF. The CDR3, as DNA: TGTGCCAGCAGTGAAGCTAGCGGGAACACCGGGGAGCTGTTTTTT.

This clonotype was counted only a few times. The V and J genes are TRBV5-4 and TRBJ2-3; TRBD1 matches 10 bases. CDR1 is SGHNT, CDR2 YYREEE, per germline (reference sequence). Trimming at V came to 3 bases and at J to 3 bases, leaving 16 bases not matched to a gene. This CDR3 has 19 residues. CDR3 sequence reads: CASSSSGTGVVRFTDTQYF. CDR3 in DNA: TGTGCCAGCAGCTCCTCCGGGACAGGGGTGGTCAGGTTTACAGATACGCAGTATTTT.

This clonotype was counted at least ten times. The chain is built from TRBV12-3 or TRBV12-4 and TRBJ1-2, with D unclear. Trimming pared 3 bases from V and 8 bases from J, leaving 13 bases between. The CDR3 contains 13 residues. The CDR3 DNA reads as TGTGCCAGCAGTTTGTTCCCGTCTATGGGCTACACCTTC. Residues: CASSLFPSMGYTF.